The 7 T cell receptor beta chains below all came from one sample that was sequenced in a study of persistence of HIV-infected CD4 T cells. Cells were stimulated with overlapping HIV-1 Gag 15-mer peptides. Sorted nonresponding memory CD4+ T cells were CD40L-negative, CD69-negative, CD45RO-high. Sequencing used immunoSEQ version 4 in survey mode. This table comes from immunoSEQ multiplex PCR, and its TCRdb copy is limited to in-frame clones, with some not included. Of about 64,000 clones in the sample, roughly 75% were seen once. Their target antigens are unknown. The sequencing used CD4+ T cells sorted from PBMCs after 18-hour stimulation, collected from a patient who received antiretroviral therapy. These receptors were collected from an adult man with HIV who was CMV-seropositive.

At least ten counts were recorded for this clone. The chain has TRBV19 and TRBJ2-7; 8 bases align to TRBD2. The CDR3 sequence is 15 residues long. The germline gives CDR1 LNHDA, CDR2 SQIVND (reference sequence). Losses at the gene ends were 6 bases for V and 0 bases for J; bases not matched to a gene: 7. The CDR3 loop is CASRLSGGSSYEQYF. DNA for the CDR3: TGTGCCAGTAGACTAAGCGGGGGTAGCTCCTACGAGCAGTACTTC.

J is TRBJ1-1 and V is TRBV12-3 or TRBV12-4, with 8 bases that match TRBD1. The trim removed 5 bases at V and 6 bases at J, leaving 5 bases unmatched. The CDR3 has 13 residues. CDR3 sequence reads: CASSPGGLPEAFF. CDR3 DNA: TGTGCCAGCAGTCCAGGGGGCTTGCCTGAAGCTTTCTTT.

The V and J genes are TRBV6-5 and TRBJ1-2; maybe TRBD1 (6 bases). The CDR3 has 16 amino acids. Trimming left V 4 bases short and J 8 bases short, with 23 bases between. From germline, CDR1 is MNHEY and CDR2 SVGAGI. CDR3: CASSSPRVTGVGGYTF. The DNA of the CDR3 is TGTGCCAGCAGTTCTCCCAGGGTGACAGGCGTGGGAGGCTACACCTTC.

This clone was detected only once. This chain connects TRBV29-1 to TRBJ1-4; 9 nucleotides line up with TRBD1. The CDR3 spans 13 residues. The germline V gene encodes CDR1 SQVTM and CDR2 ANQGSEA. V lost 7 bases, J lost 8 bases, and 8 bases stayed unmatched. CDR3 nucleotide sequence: TGCAGCGCTCGGGGACAGGGAGACGAAAAACTGTTTTTT. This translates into CSARGQGDEKLFF.

CDR3 DNA sequence: TGTGCCAGCAGCTTGGGACAGGCAAATTCACCCCTCCACTTT. Encoded protein: CASSLGQANSPLHF. The rearrangement uses TRBV13 and TRBJ1-6; 8 positions match TRBD1. Trimming at V came to 3 bases and at J to 7 bases, leaving 2 bases not matched to a gene. Germline V gene data show CDR1 as PRHDT and CDR2 as FYEKMQ (reference sequence). The CDR3 consists of 14 residues.

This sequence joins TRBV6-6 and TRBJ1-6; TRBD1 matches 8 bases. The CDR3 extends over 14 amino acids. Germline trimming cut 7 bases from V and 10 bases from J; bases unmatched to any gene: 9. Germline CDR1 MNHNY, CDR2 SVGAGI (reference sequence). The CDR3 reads CASKGTGDLSPLHF. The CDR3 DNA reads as TGTGCCAGCAAGGGGACAGGCGACCTGTCACCCCTCCACTTT.

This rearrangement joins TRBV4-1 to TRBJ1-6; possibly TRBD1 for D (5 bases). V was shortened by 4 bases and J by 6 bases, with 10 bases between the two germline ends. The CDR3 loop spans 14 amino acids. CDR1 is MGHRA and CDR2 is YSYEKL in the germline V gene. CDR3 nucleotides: TGCGCCAGCAGCCCGGGACGGTTTAATTCACCCCTCCACTTT. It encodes CASSPGRFNSPLHF.